The 20 T cell receptor beta chains given below trace back to one sample, sequenced in a study of control samples from healthy donors and cancer patients. The repertoire was sequenced with immunoSEQ multiplex PCR; TCRdb's copy has only in-frame clones and lacks some. The sample comprises tens of thousands of clones, 70% to 90% of which are singletons, and roughly 7.2% rests with the top ten. Sequencing was done on a sample of blood. These receptors were obtained from a woman aged 55-70 years in good health.

The V gene is TRBV2, the J gene TRBJ1-1; D call uncertain. This CDR3 is 12 amino acids long. V shed 7 bases and J shed 1 base, with 7 bases lying between them. Germline V CDR1 and CDR2: SNHLY, FYNNEI. The CDR3 spells CASTVSNTEAFF. The DNA of the CDR3 is TGTGCCAGCACAGTCTCGAACACTGAAGCTTTCTTT. Filled out from reference TRBV2 and TRBJ1-1, the complete variable domain reads EPEVTQTPSHQVTQMGQEVILRCVPISNHLYFYWYRQILGQKVEFLVSFYNNEISEKSEIFDDQFSVERPDGSNFTLKIRSTKLEDSAMYFCASTVSNTEAFFGQGTRLTVV.

The rearrangement uses TRBV2 and TRBJ1-4, with 7 bases matching TRBD1. The CDR3 runs 14 residues. Unmatched junction bases numbered 6, after V lost 7 bases and J lost 4 bases. Germline V gene sequence: CDR1 SNHLY, CDR2 FYNNEI. CDR3 bases: TGTGCCAGCACCCAGGGACAGATTAATGAAAAACTGTTTTTT. It specifies CASTQGQINEKLFF. Based on the CDR3 plus reference TRBV2 and TRBJ1-4, the full variable domain is EPEVTQTPSHQVTQMGQEVILRCVPISNHLYFYWYRQILGQKVEFLVSFYNNEISEKSEIFDDQFSVERPDGSNFTLKIRSTKLEDSAMYFCASTQGQINEKLFFGSGTQLSVL.

This chain links TRBV11-2 with TRBJ2-5; D ambiguous. Between the trimmed V and J ends, which lost 0 bases and 7 bases, there was a span of 12 bases. In germline, CDR1 is SGHAT, CDR2 FQNNGV. The CDR3 length is 14 residues. This chain's CDR3 is CASSLDPPAGTQYF. The CDR3, as DNA: TGTGCCAGCAGCTTAGATCCCCCAGCAGGGACCCAGTACTTC.

The chain combines TRBV6-5 with TRBJ1-1, with TRBD1 as a possible D gene (6 bases). Deletions cut 4 bases from V and 0 bases from J, with 15 bases between. Per germline, CDR1 MNHEY and CDR2 SVGAGI. The CDR3 is made up of 16 amino acids. The CDR3 DNA sequence: TGTGCCAGCAGTTCGCCCCGGGACAACTTGAACACTGAAGCTTTCTTT. This codes for CASSSPRDNLNTEAFF.

The chain is built from TRBV18 and TRBJ2-2; possible D gene TRBD1, 6 bases. Germline CDR1 and CDR2: KGHSH and LQKENI. Trimming removed 5 bases at V and 1 base at J, with 8 bases between. The length of the CDR3 is 14 residues. The DNA of the CDR3 is TGTGCCAGCTCAAGGACAGTGAACACCGGGGAGCTGTTTTTT. Protein: CASSRTVNTGELFF.

This clone was found a few times. The genes are TRBV18 and TRBJ1-1, with D possibly TRBD1 on 5 matching bases. Trimming stripped 6 bases from V and 6 bases from J, with 11 bases between. Germline CDR1 and CDR2: KGHSH and LQKENI. The CDR3 runs to 12 residues. The chain's CDR3 is CASSSGQPEAFF. The CDR3 nucleotides are TGTGCCAGCTCCTCGGGGCAACCTGAAGCTTTCTTT.

The chain is built from TRBV7-2 and TRBJ1-2; a weak D match, TRBD1 (6 bases). The CDR3 extends over 14 amino acids. Germline values: CDR1 SGHTA, CDR2 FQGNSA. V lost 5 bases and J lost 3, with 13 bases in between. In nucleotides, the CDR3 is TGTGCCAGCAGCCCAAGGACAGACCACTATGGCTACACCTTC. As protein: CASSPRTDHYGYTF.

V usage is TRBV3-1 (or the pseudogene TRBV3-2) and J usage is TRBJ2-1; the D gene is possibly TRBD1 (5 bases). V was shortened by 1 base and J by 8 bases, with 9 bases between the two germline ends. The CDR3 is 13 residues long. Germline V gene data show CDR1 as LGHDT and CDR2 as YNNKEL (reference sequence). CDR3 sequence: CASSQGLRDEQFF. The CDR3 nucleotides are TGTGCCAGCAGCCAAGGCCTCAGGGATGAGCAGTTCTTC.

The V gene is TRBV7-2, the J gene TRBJ1-2, with no clear D. The CDR3 contains 14 residues. Trimming removed 1 base at V and 2 bases at J, with 8 bases between. In germline, CDR1 is SGHTA, CDR2 FQGNSA. The CDR3 region is CASSLGAANYGYTF. The CDR3, as DNA: TGTGCCAGCAGCTTAGGGGCGGCGAACTATGGCTACACCTTC.

The genes are TRBV6-5 and TRBJ2-2, with TRBD1 as a possible D gene (5 bases). The CDR3 runs 15 residues. V lost 2 bases and J 7 bases, leaving 14 bases between the germline ends. Germline values: CDR1 MNHEY, CDR2 SVGAGI. CDR3 loop: CASSYQGRLHGELFF. CDR3 in DNA: TGTGCCAGCAGTTACCAGGGCAGATTACACGGGGAGCTGTTTTTT.

The chain links TRBV19 to TRBJ2-7, with 7 bases fitting TRBD1. The CDR3 has 14 amino acids. CDR1 LNHDA and CDR2 SQIVND come from the germline V gene (reference sequence). Unmatched junction bases numbered 8, after V lost 3 bases and J lost 6 bases. The CDR3 spells CASSIGNRGIEQYF. The CDR3 DNA is TGTGCCAGTAGTATCGGGAACAGGGGAATCGAGCAGTACTTC.

The chain couples TRBV6-6 to TRBJ1-3; D might be TRBD1 (6 bases). V dropped 6 bases and J dropped 6 bases, with 18 bases sitting between them. This CDR3 has 15 amino acids. The V gene's germline CDR1 is MNHNY and CDR2 SVGAGI (reference sequence). Here the CDR3 DNA reads TGTGCCAGCAGCCCTCCGGCCTCAGGGGCAAACACCATATATTTT. Its protein product is CASSPPASGANTIYF.

The chain joins TRBV5-1 to TRBJ1-1, with D tentatively TRBD1 (5 bases). The CDR3 contains 14 residues. Between the trimmed V and J ends, which lost 4 bases and 1 base, there was a span of 11 bases. Germline CDR1 reads SGHRS; CDR2 reads YFSETQ. The CDR3 bases are TGCGCCAGCAGCCGTGGGACGGAGAACACTGAAGCTTTCTTT. It specifies CASSRGTENTEAFF. The full variable domain, in which reference TRBV5-1 and TRBJ1-1 provide the parts outside the CDR3, is KAGVTQTPRYLIKTRGQQVTLSCSPISGHRSVSWYQQTPGQGLQFLFEYFSETQRNKGNFPGRFSGRQFSNSRSEMNVSTLELGDSALYLCASSRGTENTEAFFGQGTRLTVV.

The gene calls are TRBV30 and TRBJ2-3, with a possible D match to TRBD2 (6 bases). Trimming shortened V by 6 bases and J by 0 bases, and 19 bases separated the two germline ends. Germline-derived CDR1 and CDR2 are GTSNPN and SVGIG (reference sequence). The CDR3 totals 16 residues. In DNA form, the CDR3 reads TGTGCCTGCCCTTTCGGACGAGCGGGCAGCACAGATACGCAGTATTTT. It specifies CACPFGRAGSTDTQYF.

V is TRBV29-1 and J is TRBJ1-2; 9 nucleotides align to TRBD1. The germline V gene encodes CDR1 SQVTM and CDR2 ANQGSEA. The CDR3 totals 12 residues. The V segment lost 3 bases and the J segment 7 bases; nucleotides outside the gene matches: 3. The CDR3 DNA follows: TGCAGCGTTGACACAGGGGGCGTTGGCTACACCTTC. Amino acid sequence: CSVDTGGVGYTF.

This clone was counted once. The genes are TRBV9 and TRBJ1-1, with D hard to call. The CDR3 sequence is 15 residues long. CDR1 and CDR2 (germline): SGDLS, YYNGEE. Trimming stripped 0 bases from V and 2 bases from J, with 11 bases between. The CDR3 is CASSVGWSNNTEAFF. The CDR3 DNA follows: TGTGCCAGCAGCGTAGGTTGGAGTAATAACACTGAAGCTTTCTTT.

The genes are TRBV7-2 and TRBJ1-5; D ambiguous. The germline V and J ends were trimmed by 8 bases and 0 bases, with 5 bases remaining between them. This CDR3 spans 12 amino acids. The germline gives CDR1 SGHTA, CDR2 FQGNSA. The CDR3 here is CASGGSNQPQHF. DNA for the CDR3: TGTGCCAGCGGAGGTAGCAATCAGCCCCAGCATTTT.

The CDR3 coding sequence is TGTGCCAGCAGCTTAGCCGGAGCTGAGACCCAGTACTTC. Translation gives CASSLAGAETQYF. The chain links TRBV7-8 to TRBJ2-5; no reliable D call. The germline gives CDR1 SGHVS, CDR2 FQNEAQ. V was trimmed by 0 bases and J by 5 bases, leaving 7 bases between them. The CDR3 has 13 residues. Variable domain in full (rest from reference TRBV7-8 and TRBJ2-5): GAGVSQSPRYKVAKRGQDVALRCDPISGHVSLFWYQQALGQGPEFLTYFQNEAQLDKSGLPSDRFFAERPEGSVSTLKIQRTQQEDSAVYLCASSLAGAETQYFGPGTRLLVL.

This chain links TRBV2 with TRBJ1-1; 8 positions agree with TRBD1. The CDR3 is 14 residues long. CDR1 is SNHLY, CDR2 FYNNEI, per germline. V dropped 4 bases and J dropped 3; count of bases not matched to a gene: 4. The CDR3 DNA sequence: TGTGCCAGCAGTGCCGACAGGGGTTACACTGAAGCTTTCTTT. This translates into CASSADRGYTEAFF.

The chain uses TRBV7-2 and TRBJ2-7; 9 bases line up with TRBD2. There are 16 residues in the CDR3. Germline V CDR1 and CDR2: SGHTA, FQGNSA. The ends lost 0 bases at V and 1 base at J; junction bases unmatched: 4. CDR3 protein: CASSLARLAGSYEQYF. In nucleotides, the CDR3 is TGTGCCAGCAGCTTAGCGCGGCTAGCGGGATCCTACGAGCAGTACTTC.